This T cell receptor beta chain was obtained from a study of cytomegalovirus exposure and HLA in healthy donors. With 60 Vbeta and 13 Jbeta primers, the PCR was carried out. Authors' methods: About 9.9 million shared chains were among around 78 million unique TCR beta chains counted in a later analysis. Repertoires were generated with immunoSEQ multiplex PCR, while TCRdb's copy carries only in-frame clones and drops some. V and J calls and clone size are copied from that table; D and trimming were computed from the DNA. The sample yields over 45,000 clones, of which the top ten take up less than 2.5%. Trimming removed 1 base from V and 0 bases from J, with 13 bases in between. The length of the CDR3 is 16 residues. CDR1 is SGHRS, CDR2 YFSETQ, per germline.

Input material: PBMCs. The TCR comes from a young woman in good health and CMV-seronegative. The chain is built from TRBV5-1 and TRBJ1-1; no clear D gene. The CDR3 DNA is TGCGCCAGCAGCTTGCTAAGGGAGGGTGTGAACACTGAAGCTTTCTTT. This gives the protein CASSLLREGVNTEAFF.